One and the same sample provided the 18 T cell receptor beta chains below, sequenced in a study of T cells in Graves' hyperthyroidism and ophthalmopathy. Amplification of TCR beta CDR3 regions used RNA as the template. HTBI primers were the set used in a first-round RT-PCR of the TCR CDR3. From the multiplex PCR reads, TCRdb called clonotypes with MiXCR, one entry per CDR3 protein. The table has around 570,000 distinct CDR3 sequences, just under 20% seen once. Source material: blood. Receptors originate from a man aged 40-55 years with Graves' ophthalmopathy.

This clonotype was counted at least ten times. V gene TRBV7-2 combines with J gene TRBJ2-1; TRBD1 matches 7 bases. The CDR3 sequence is 13 residues long. Germline V gives CDR1 SGHTA, CDR2 FQGNSA. J was trimmed by 8 bases and V by 1 base; bases with no gene match: 2. Here the CDR3 reads CASSLGQGDEQFF. As DNA, the CDR3 is TGTGCCAGCAGCTTAGGACAGGGCGATGAGCAGTTCTTC.

This clonotype has more than one count but fewer than ten. This chain links TRBV4-2 with TRBJ1-2, with D unresolved. This CDR3 region has 15 residues. Trimming took off 1 base at V and 3 bases at J, with 12 bases between the two ends. CDR1 and CDR2 from the germline V gene are LGHNA and YNFKEQ. The DNA of the CDR3 is TGTGCCAGCAGCCAAGTCTCGGCTTCGGACTATGGCTACACCTTC. This sequence encodes CASSQVSASDYGYTF.

This clonotype was observed at least ten times. This chain links TRBV18 with TRBJ2-5; D uncertain. CDR1 KGHSH and CDR2 LQKENI come from the germline V gene. The V and J ends lost 6 bases and 1 base respectively, with 9 bases between them. This CDR3 is built from 13 residues. CDR3 nucleotides: TGTGCCAGCTCTACTTTCCCCCAAGAGACCCAGTACTTC. Its translation: CASSTFPQETQYF.

This clonotype was detected a few times. The chain carries TRBV7-9 and TRBJ2-4; the D gene is possibly TRBD1 (6 bases). This CDR3 has 17 amino acids. The germline CDR1 and CDR2 sequences are SEHNR and FQNEAQ (reference sequence). Deletions cut 5 bases from V and 0 bases from J, with 17 bases between. This CDR3 is CASSPRGAILAKNIQYF. CDR3 nucleotides: TGTGCCAGCAGCCCCAGGGGCGCTATCCTAGCCAAAAACATTCAGTACTTC.

In regard to this clonotype: One end of the junction fails to match germline, which may point to a read error. The CDR3 loop reads CIVSWTAVGETQYF. CDR3 sequence (DNA): TGCATCGTTTCCTGGACAGCCGTCGGGGAGACCCAGTACTTC. The chain is built from TRBV29-1 and TRBJ2-5; tentative D call: TRBD1 (6 bases). CDR1 and CDR2 from the germline V gene are SQVTM and ANQGSEA. This CDR3 region has 14 residues.

This clonotype was counted only a few times. The V gene is TRBV6-1, the J gene TRBJ2-7, with TRBD2 identical over 11 bases. Per the germline V gene, CDR1 is MNHNS and CDR2 is SASEGT. The CDR3 extends over 14 amino acids. V was pared by 8 bases and J by 3 bases, with 6 bases of the junction left unmatched. This CDR3 reads CASGISGRDYEQYF. The CDR3 region has the DNA TGTGCCAGCGGGATTAGCGGGAGGGACTACGAGCAGTACTTC.

There are a few counts of this clonotype. V gene TRBV30 combines with J gene TRBJ2-2, with TRBD2 matching over 8 bases. In germline, CDR1 is GTSNPN, CDR2 SVGIG (reference sequence). V shed 0 bases and J 5 bases; nucleotides not matched to a gene: 11. This CDR3 has 17 amino acids. The CDR3 DNA sequence: TGTGCCTGGAGTGTACGTCCCGGGAGGGTTAGGACCGGGGAGCTGTTTTTT. This sequence encodes CAWSVRPGRVRTGELFF.

The chain joins TRBV3-1 to TRBJ2-7, with D uncertain. The germline V gene encodes CDR1 LGHDT and CDR2 YNNKEL (reference sequence). This CDR3 region has 15 residues. Trimming stripped 4 bases from V and 0 bases from J, with 13 bases between. CDR3 in DNA: TGTGCCAGCAGCCCCCAAAGGGCGGCCTCCTACGAGCAGTACTTC. This gives the protein CASSPQRAASYEQYF.

The table lists this clonotype with many counts. The chain recombines TRBV12-3 or TRBV12-4 with TRBJ2-1; 9 bases line up with TRBD2. J gave up 8 bases and V 7 bases, and 12 bases lay outside the gene matches. The CDR3 is made up of 15 amino acids. CDR3 amino acids: CASNNGLAGSHEQFF. The CDR3 nucleotides read TGTGCCAGCAATAATGGGCTAGCGGGGTCCCATGAGCAGTTCTTC.

V usage is TRBV14 and J usage is TRBJ2-3; D not resolved. Between the trimmed V and J ends, which lost 0 bases and 1 base, there was a span of 17 bases. This CDR3 comprises 18 residues. CDR1 is SGHDN and CDR2 is FVKESK in the germline V gene. CDR3 sequence reads: CASSQEATFADRTDTQYF. The CDR3 nucleotides are TGTGCCAGCAGCCAAGAAGCCACCTTTGCGGATCGCACAGATACGCAGTATTTT.

Comments on this clonotype: The junction departs from germline at one end; a sequencing error may be responsible. For the CDR3, the DNA is TGTGCCAGCAGCTTAGGACAGGGGCCGCTAATGAACCCTGAAGCTTTCTTT. Translation: CASSLGQGPLMNPEAFF. The rearrangement joins TRBV7-9 to TRBJ1-1; 8 bases agree with TRBD1. This CDR3 region has 17 residues. The germline V gene encodes CDR1 SEHNR and CDR2 FQNEAQ (reference sequence).

This clonotype was counted a few times. The chain joins TRBV9 to TRBJ2-2; D is unresolved. V was trimmed by 0 bases and J by 6 bases, leaving 6 bases between them. This CDR3 contains 13 residues. Germline V gives CDR1 SGDLS, CDR2 YYNGEE. The CDR3 sequence is CASSVDLAGELFF. The CDR3 bases are TGTGCCAGCAGCGTAGACCTAGCCGGGGAGCTGTTTTTT. Combining the CDR3 with reference TRBV9 and TRBJ2-2 gives the whole variable domain DSGVTQTPKHLITATGQRVTLRCSPRSGDLSVYWYQQSLDQGLQFLIQYYNGEERAKGNILERFSAQQFPDLHSELNLSSLELGDSALYFCASSVDLAGELFFGEGSRLTVL.

This clonotype showed up many times. The chain has TRBV7-2 and TRBJ1-1, with unresolved D. The CDR3 loop spans 15 amino acids. Looked up from germline, CDR1 is SGHTA and CDR2 is FQGNSA. The ends were cut back, 2 bases at V and 0 bases at J, with 10 bases in the middle. CDR3 nucleotides: TGTGCCAGCAGCTTATCAAGGGCTATGAACACTGAAGCTTTCTTT. Translation: CASSLSRAMNTEAFF.

This clonotype was observed a few times. The V and J genes are TRBV6-1 and TRBJ1-4, with D hard to call. Looked up from germline, CDR1 is MNHNS and CDR2 is SASEGT. The CDR3 loop spans 12 amino acids. V was clipped by 7 bases and J by 8 bases, with 11 bases between them. CDR3 sequence: CASTRLGEKLFF. The CDR3 DNA sequence: TGTGCCAGCACCCGGCTAGGCGAAAAACTGTTTTTT.

J is TRBJ2-5 and V is TRBV9; 12 bases are a match to TRBD2. CDR3 length: 15 amino acids. After removal of 1 base from V and 5 bases from J, the junction contained 3 bases not matched to a gene. The germline gives CDR1 SGDLS, CDR2 YYNGEE. The CDR3 here is CASSVSSGGDETQYF. CDR3 coding DNA: TGTGCCAGCAGCGTATCTAGCGGGGGGGATGAGACCCAGTACTTC.

This clonotype was counted many times. The V gene is TRBV6-1, the J gene TRBJ1-1, with TRBD1 matching over 10 bases. J was trimmed by 4 bases and V by 6 bases; bases with no gene match: 5. This CDR3 is built from 14 residues. Per germline, CDR1 MNHNS and CDR2 SASEGT. The CDR3 region is CASSEDRGVTEAFF. Written as DNA, the CDR3 is TGTGCCAGCAGCGAGGACAGGGGGGTCACTGAAGCTTTCTTT.

The chain combines TRBV19 with TRBJ1-1, with 7 bases lining up with TRBD1. CDR1 LNHDA and CDR2 SQIVND come from the germline V gene (reference sequence). The CDR3 extends over 15 amino acids. With V trimmed by 6 bases and J by 0 bases, 7 bases remained unmatched. CDR3 sequence: CASRTRQGLNTEAFF. In DNA, the CDR3 is TGTGCCAGTAGGACCCGACAGGGCCTGAACACTGAAGCTTTCTTT.

This clonotype was seen a handful of times. CDR3: CASSPGQEPQPLHF. The CDR3 nucleotides are TGTGCCAGCAGCCCGGGACAGGAGCCCCAACCCCTCCACTTT. The rearrangement joins TRBV12-3 or TRBV12-4 to TRBJ1-6; 8 positions agree with TRBD1. CDR3 size: 14 residues. V shed 6 bases and J 12 bases; nucleotides not matched to a gene: 10.